There are a few counts of the clone carrying this T cell receptor (beta chain). This sample stems from a study of T-cell memory formation after mild COVID-19. The CDR3 length is 15 residues. From germline, CDR1 is SGHRS and CDR2 YFSETQ. V shed 1 base and J 2 bases; nucleotides not matched to a gene: 5. TCRdb used MiXCR to reprocess the 5' RACE reads, holding one entry per CDR3 protein. The sample contains just over 350,000 distinct CDR3 sequences, roughly an eighth of which appear only once. Sequenced input: PBMCs or a T cell subset sorted from them (not recorded which). The gene calls are TRBV5-1 and TRBJ1-1; 7 bases map to TRBD1. The receptor's source is a young man who had mild COVID-19 (a few samples of this study predate the infection). Cell type and time point are not known. DNA of the CDR3: TGCGCCAGCAGCTTGAGGGGACAGCCAAACACTGAAGCTTTCTTT. It encodes CASSLRGQPNTEAFF.